A single sample gave rise to the 10 T cell receptor beta chains below, sequenced in a study of CD8+ T cells in alopecia areata (dated 2018 in TCRdb). The time point label here, explained by the study, means: baseline before oral tofacitinib. The library relied on the immunoSEQ multiplex PCR assay. RNA was extracted from all samples and reverse transcribed into cDNA as template for TCR sequencing. TCRdb carries this immuneACCESS record with in-frame sequences only. Its versions omit some clonotypes, under half of them owing to an unresolved V gene in the studies checked, with the rest unexplained. This sample lists 100,000 to 150,000 clones; roughly three fifths were detected once. Of the sample, 4.5% is held by the ten largest clones. The source was CD4+ T cells sorted from blood, collected at week 0. Every receptor here comes from a human donor with alopecia areata.

This chain links TRBV19 with TRBJ2-1; 11 nucleotides match TRBD2. Trimming removed 5 bases from V and 9 bases from J; junction bases left unmatched: 12. CDR3 length: 16 amino acids. Germline V gene lookup returns CDR1 LNHDA and CDR2 SQIVND (reference sequence). CDR3 residues: CASSSISGGGEGEQFF. In DNA, the CDR3 is TGTGCCAGTAGTTCCATTAGCGGGGGGGGCGAAGGTGAGCAGTTCTTC.

This clone was counted between two and nine times. J is TRBJ2-5 and V is TRBV7-2, with D perhaps TRBD2 (6 bases). The CDR3 totals 15 residues. V was pared by 1 base and J by 5 bases, with 14 bases between. CDR1 is SGHTA and CDR2 is FQGNSA in the germline V gene. The CDR3 is CASSLDGGRTETQYF. The CDR3 region has the DNA TGTGCCAGCAGCTTAGACGGAGGGCGGACGGAGACCCAGTACTTC.

This clone showed up many times. V and J are TRBV5-1 and TRBJ2-2; 8 nucleotides match TRBD2. The CDR3 contains 19 residues. The V gene end was trimmed by 3 bases and the J gene end by 6 bases; junction bases not matched to a gene: 19. CDR1 is SGHRS and CDR2 is YFSETQ in the germline V gene. The CDR3 reads CASSSNPGLALDAAGELFF. CDR3 coding DNA: TGCGCCAGCAGCTCGAACCCCGGACTAGCTTTAGATGCCGCCGGGGAGCTGTTTTTT.

This sequence joins TRBV19 and TRBJ1-2; 10 positions match TRBD1. Germline CDR1 and CDR2: LNHDA and SQIVND (reference sequence). The V segment lost 7 bases and the J segment 2 bases; nucleotides outside the gene matches: 4. CDR3 length equals 14 residues. CDR3 amino acids: CASNPDRGNYGYTF. The CDR3 nucleotides are TGTGCCAGTAACCCGGACAGGGGGAACTATGGCTACACCTTC.

The chain has TRBV30 and TRBJ1-2; a weak D match, TRBD1 (6 bases). Trimming removed 3 bases at V and 5 bases at J, with 13 bases between. The CDR3 spans 13 residues. Germline V CDR1 and CDR2: GTSNPN, SVGIG (reference sequence). The CDR3 protein is CAWSQQGLYGYTF. The CDR3 DNA reads TGTGCCTGGAGCCAACAGGGCTTATATGGCTACACCTTC.

In this sample, this clone turned up a few times. The rearrangement joins TRBV4-3 to TRBJ2-3; tentatively, D is TRBD2 (6 bases). The V end lost 0 bases, the J end lost 14 bases, and 15 bases lay between the germline ends. The CDR3 length is 13 residues. The germline V gene has CDR1 LGHNA and CDR2 YSLEER. The CDR3 nucleotides are TGCGCCAGCAGCCAAGATAAGGCCGCCGGGAGGTATTTT. This encodes CASSQDKAAGRYF.

The chain uses TRBV28 and TRBJ1-2; D is possibly TRBD1 (6 bases). CDR3 length: 12 residues. From germline, CDR1 is MDHEN and CDR2 SYDVKM. Trimming cost V 8 bases and J 8 bases, with 15 bases left between them. In DNA, the CDR3 is TGTGCCAGCTACATCGGGACACAAGGCTACACCTTC. Amino acid sequence: CASYIGTQGYTF.

This chain uses TRBV29-1 with TRBJ1-2, with no clear D. The CDR3 loop spans 14 amino acids. Deletions cut 6 bases from V and 3 bases from J, with 17 bases between. Germline V CDR1 and CDR2: SQVTM, ANQGSEA. The CDR3 bases are TGCAGCGTGGTAACGTTAGGTACGGACTATGGCTACACCTTC. It is translated as CSVVTLGTDYGYTF.

The rearrangement uses TRBV5-1 and TRBJ2-3; TRBD2 matches 12 bases. Germline CDR1 is SGHRS and CDR2 is YFSETQ. V was pared by 4 bases and J by 3 bases, with 3 bases of the junction left unmatched. The CDR3 has 15 residues. CDR3 in DNA: TGCGCCAGCAGCGAAGGACTAGCGGGGACAGATACGCAGTATTTT. It translates to CASSEGLAGTDTQYF.

This chain connects TRBV9 to TRBJ2-2; 7 nucleotides match TRBD2. V lost 2 bases to trimming and J lost 1 base; unmatched junction nucleotides: 17. CDR1 and CDR2 (germline): SGDLS, YYNGEE. This CDR3 is built from 20 residues. The CDR3, as DNA: TGTGCCAGCAGCGTGGCCCCGACTAGCCGGACCCTCTTGAACACCGGGGAGCTGTTTTTT. Amino acid sequence: CASSVAPTSRTLLNTGELFF.